Listed here are 4 T cell receptor beta chains from one sample, sequenced in a study of T cells in women clearing cervical HPV infection. Sequencing used immunoSEQ multiplex PCR; TCRdb keeps in-frame clones, though not all of them. This sample's clone table lists fewer than 40,000 clones. The specimen sequenced was blood buffy coat. These receptors all stem from a woman aged 18-70 years with a cervical HPV16 infection that either progressed to CIN3+ or cleared (not recorded which).

As regards this clone: The CDR3 is cut off 3 residues early in the read; its end comes from the germline J gene. Other DNA sequences in this sample translate to the same CDR3. This chain joins TRBV10-3 and TRBJ1-1; 9 bases fit TRBD1. This CDR3 contains 14 residues. The V segment lost 0 bases and the J segment 4 bases; nucleotides outside the gene matches: 0. Germline CDR1 is ENHRY and CDR2 is SYGVKD. CDR3 in amino acids: CAISESGQGTEAFF. The part of the CDR3 DNA that was read is TGTGCCATCAGTGAGTCGGGACAGGGCACTGAA.

A remark on this clone: The CDR3 goes on 3 residues after the read ends, and that part is filled in from the germline J gene. The gene calls are TRBV13 and TRBJ2-1; 14 bases map to TRBD2. The CDR3 is 18 residues long. Unmatched junction bases numbered 7, after V lost 6 bases and J lost 0 bases. In germline, CDR1 is PRHDT, CDR2 FYEKMQ (reference sequence). The CDR3 is CASSSGLAGAFSYNEQFF. Partial CDR3 DNA: TGTGCCAGCAGTTCGGGACTAGCGGGAGCCTTCTCCTACAATGAG.

With regard to this clone: The CDR3 is cut off 3 residues early in the read; its end comes from the germline J gene. This sequence joins TRBV23-1 and TRBJ1-4; 9 bases agree with TRBD1. TRBV23-1 is given ORF status, its function remaining uncertain. This CDR3 comprises 14 residues. Trimming at V came to 8 bases and at J to 7 bases, leaving 8 bases not matched to a gene. The sequenced CDR3 bases are TGCGCCAGCGGATACAGGGGGCGGGGTGAAAAA. Translating it yields CASGYRGRGEK. The CDR3 in full is CASGYRGRGEKLFF.

On this clone itself: The read stops 3 residues short of the end of the CDR3; the missing end is completed from the germline J gene. J is TRBJ1-4 and V is TRBV5-6; D not certain. Per the germline V gene, CDR1 is SGHDT and CDR2 is YYEEEE. The V end was cut by 1 base, the J end by 1 base, with 5 bases between. The CDR3 length is 14 residues. CDR3 bases read: TGTGCCAGCAGCTTGCGAGGAACTAATGAAAAA. Encoded protein: CASSLRGTNEK. The CDR3 in full is CASSLRGTNEKLFF.